The rows below give T cell receptor beta chains drawn from one sample of a study of T cells in Graves' hyperthyroidism and ophthalmopathy. One entry per CDR3 protein, called by TCRdb with MiXCR from the multiplex PCR reads. The top ten hold 2.5% to 4% of the sample, which has about 600,000 distinct CDR3 sequences, about a sixth seen once. Sequenced sample: blood. Every receptor here comes from a woman aged 40 to 50 with Graves' ophthalmopathy. Both conserved end residues are part of each CDR3.

J: TRBJ2-4; length: 16; V: TRBV7-8; CDR3: CASSQSDRGAKNIQYF
J: TRBJ2-2; length: 20; V: TRBV7-9; CDR3: CASSSTAPGLASTGPGELFF
J: TRBJ1-1; length: 11; V: TRBV29-1; CDR3: CSAHRVTEAFF
J: TRBJ2-7; length: 13; V: TRBV18; CDR3: CASSPEGSYEQYF
J: TRBJ2-5; length: 15; V: TRBV11-2; CDR3: CASSPEGAIQETQYF
J: TRBJ2-3; length: 18; V: TRBV25-1; CDR3: CASSEVGGALTLTRTQYF
J: TRBJ2-1; length: 16; V: TRBV12-3/TRBV12-4; CDR3: CASSHGGSGRYNEQFF
J: TRBJ2-1; length: 19; V: TRBV5-5; CDR3: CASSIPGGLAGGPHNEQFF
J: TRBJ1-5; length: 17; V: TRBV15; CDR3: CATSSRPWVSGDQPQHF
J: TRBJ2-2; length: 17; V: TRBV6-1; CDR3: CASSEVGGTAYTGELFF
J: TRBJ1-2; length: 13; V: TRBV20-1; CDR3: CSARVRTNYGYTF
J: TRBJ2-1; length: 13; V: TRBV20-1; CDR3: CSARGSTYNEQFF
J: TRBJ1-4; length: 15; V: TRBV13; CDR3: CASSAGAGNNEKLFF
J: TRBJ2-1; length: 16; V: TRBV11-2; CDR3: CASSFGTGRTYNEQFF
J: TRBJ2-1; length: 17; V: TRBV20-1; CDR3: CSARDLVASSSYNEQFF
J: TRBJ2-1; length: 13; V: TRBV7-9; CDR3: CASSNQQGGEQFF
J: TRBJ2-1; length: 15; V: TRBV2; CDR3: CASSQSGRGYNEQFF
J: TRBJ2-3; length: 16; V: TRBV14; CDR3: CASSQPGLADLDTQYF
J: TRBJ1-5; length: 17; V: TRBV7-9; CDR3: CASSLGQGENSNQPQHF
J: TRBJ2-3; length: 16; V: TRBV4-1; CDR3: CASSQGAGQRTDTQYF
J: TRBJ2-2; length: 14; V: TRBV30; CDR3: CAWSPHVGTGELFF
J: TRBJ2-2; length: 15; V: TRBV29-1; CDR3: CSVAIGLADTGELFF
J: TRBJ1-1; length: 17; V: TRBV4-1; CDR3: CASSQRQQIRSNTEAFF
J: TRBJ1-4; length: 15; V: TRBV11-2; CDR3: CASSGRTGANEKLFF
J: TRBJ2-2; length: 13; V: TRBV6-1; CDR3: CASRFLRGGELFF
J: TRBJ2-2; length: 13; V: TRBV29-1; CDR3: CSVEDRGAGELFF
J: TRBJ1-5; length: 13; V: TRBV12-3/TRBV12-4; CDR3: CASSFTGGQPQHF
J: TRBJ2-3; length: 18; V: TRBV25-1; CDR3: CASTGEVSSGRASDTQYF
J: TRBJ2-4; length: 15; V: TRBV7-9; CDR3: CASSFPSLGKNIQYF